The 6 T cell receptor beta chains below all came from one sample that was sequenced in a study of blood T cell repertoires in COVID-19. Libraries were prepared by immunoSEQ multiplex PCR; TCRdb keeps only in-frame clonotypes and omits some of them. The sample lists fewer than 75,000 clones; 80% to 95% were seen once. Specimen: peripheral blood. These receptors originate from a man aged 45 to 65 with active COVID-19.

The CDR3 DNA sequence: TGTGCCAGCAGCTTAGGAGAACGTTGGAATTCACCCCTCCACTTT. Its translation: CASSLGERWNSPLHF. The V gene is TRBV7-8, the J gene TRBJ1-6, with D unclear. This CDR3 has 15 amino acids. V lost 1 base and J lost 7, with 11 bases in between. Per germline, CDR1 SGHVS and CDR2 FQNEAQ.

This sequence joins TRBV28 and TRBJ2-1; TRBD2 matches 15 bases. The CDR3 totals 15 residues. CDR1 and CDR2 from the germline V gene are MDHEN and SYDVKM. The CDR3, as DNA: TGTGTTGCCAGCCCGGGACTAGCGGGAGGTGGTGAGCAGTTCTTC. Its translation: CVASPGLAGGGEQFF.

This clone was seen a single time. The V gene is TRBV5-4, the J gene TRBJ2-2; 7 bases are shared with TRBD2. The V segment lost 5 bases and the J segment 0 bases; nucleotides outside the gene matches: 7. Germline V gene lookup returns CDR1 SGHNT and CDR2 YYREEE (reference sequence). This CDR3 comprises 16 residues. CDR3 DNA sequence: TGTGCCAGCAGTCATGGGCTAGCGGCGAACACCGGGGAGCTGTTTTTT. Translating it yields CASSHGLAANTGELFF.

The chain uses TRBV19 and TRBJ2-7, with D possibly matching TRBD2 (6 bases). The CDR3 has 15 amino acids. Trimming took off 3 bases at V and 5 bases at J, with 17 bases between the two ends. In germline, CDR1 is LNHDA, CDR2 SQIVND (reference sequence). CDR3 loop: CASSIVPGRGNEQYF. CDR3 nucleotide sequence: TGTGCCAGTAGTATCGTCCCCGGGAGAGGGAACGAGCAGTACTTC.

V and J are TRBV2 and TRBJ2-1; 9 positions match TRBD1. This CDR3 region has 12 residues. V lost 10 bases and J lost 7; bases outside the gene matches: 5. CDR1 and CDR2 (germline): SNHLY, FYNNEI. CDR3 protein: CATGTGINEQFF. The CDR3 DNA is TGTGCCACCGGGACAGGGATAAATGAGCAGTTCTTC.

The V gene is TRBV9, the J gene TRBJ2-3; 11 nucleotides align to TRBD2. This CDR3 has 21 residues. Trimming removed 0 bases from V and 2 bases from J; junction bases left unmatched: 17. Germline values: CDR1 SGDLS, CDR2 YYNGEE. Written as DNA, the CDR3 is TGTGCCAGCAGCGTAGCTACTTGGAGTAGCGGGGGGGTCCTCGACACAGATACGCAGTATTTT. This sequence encodes CASSVATWSSGGVLDTDTQYF.